This TCR beta chain was sequenced in a study of T cells in Graves' hyperthyroidism and ophthalmopathy. Study-wide results and limits: Using 13 V-J features, a model discriminated ophthalmopathy from stable hyperthyroidism.

Patients counted as stable if ophthalmopathy did not develop within 18 months. About this clonotype: The antigen remains unidentified.

TCR beta CDR3 sequences were amplified from RNA transcripts. Primed by the HTBI set, a first-round RT-PCR was run on the TCR CDR3. TCRdb re-called the multiplex PCR reads through MiXCR, storing one row per CDR3 protein. The table includes 500,000 to 750,000 distinct CDR3 sequences, around 16% detected once. This clonotype was sampled from a woman aged 30 to 39 with Graves' hyperthyroidism. Sequencing used blood.

The chain's CDR3 is CASSLLGGLKTQYF. The CDR3, as DNA: TGTGCCAGCAGCTTATTAGGGGGCCTAAAGACCCAGTACTTC. The J gene is TRBJ2-5, the V gene TRBV7-8; 7 nucleotides align to TRBD1. The CDR3 covers 14 residues. Germline CDR1 reads SGHVS; CDR2 reads FQNEAQ. Trimming took 2 bases from V and 6 from J; bases not matched to a gene: 6.